The present entry profiles one TCR beta chain with its context. Produced via immunoSEQ multiplex PCR; TCRdb's table is partial and in-frame only. This sample has 300,000 to 400,000 clones, with 74% found just once. The data originate from a study of shared clonotypes between healthy human individuals. From germline, CDR1 is MDHEN and CDR2 SYDVKM. Trimming removed 3 bases from V and 3 bases from J, with 18 bases in between. The CDR3 spans 17 residues. This TCR came from a man aged 25 to 40 in good health. The V gene is TRBV28, the J gene TRBJ1-5; TRBD1 might be the D (6 bases). Sequencing was done on a sample of memory CD4+ T cells sorted from blood. Subset given: CD45RA-negative fraction. The CDR3 reads CASSLMETGTANQPQHF. The CDR3 DNA is TGTGCCAGCAGTTTGATGGAGACAGGAACTGCCAATCAGCCCCAGCATTTT.